The clone carrying this T cell receptor (beta chain) was recorded once. Its antigen is undetermined. The data are from a study of cytomegalovirus exposure and HLA in healthy donors. It was with 60 Vbeta and 13 Jbeta primers that the PCR ran. Generated by immunoSEQ multiplex PCR, the TCRdb table keeps only in-frame clones and is missing some. The sample has about 140,000 clones, around 82% seen once. The germline gives CDR1 MNHNS, CDR2 SASEGT. Trimming left V 1 base short and J 2 bases short, with 12 bases between. The CDR3 has 15 amino acids. When sampled, the donors appeared nominally healthy, though they likely had unrecorded immune exposures. Points from the study as a whole: The study recorded over 150 TCR beta chains that were cytomegalovirus-associated.

The material sequenced was PBMCs. This chain joins TRBV6-1 and TRBJ2-7; D is undetermined. This TCR derives from a man between 18 and 35 years old in good health and CMV-seropositive. The chain's CDR3 is CASSEGFRSTYEQYF. CDR3 bases: TGTGCCAGCAGTGAAGGATTTAGATCCACCTACGAGCAGTACTTC.